This record looks at one TCR beta chain sequence and its context. It lacks a known antigen. Per-nucleotide qualities are absent, and no much larger clonotype sits a single base away. These data belong to a study of graft-versus-host responses after intestinal transplantation (dated by TCRdb to 2020 to 2023). Context from the whole study: Multivisceral, liver-intestinal, or isolated intestinal transplants were received by the recipients. After intestinal transplantation, graft-versus-host and host-versus-graft alloreactive T cell clones in the graft, circulation and bone marrow were tracked using bulk TCR-beta CDR3 sequencing. All recipients received anti-thymocyte globulin induction followed by maintenance tacrolimus and steroids for roughly three years. The cohort enrolled 20 to 30 intestinal transplant recipients, one of whom was a retransplant, and 3 patients without pretransplant specimens were excluded. Rather than going through the commercial service, samples from a few later patients were sequenced in-house on an Illumina MiSeq and processed with MiXCR. To identify alloreactive clones, pre-transplant mixed lymphocyte reaction products were sequenced and compared with unstimulated pre-transplant donor and recipient T cells. A peak of at least 4% donor T cells among recipient peripheral blood mononuclear cells was the definition used for donor T cell macrochimerism. What the research found in general, with its limitations: In the allografts of patients with donor T cell macrochimerism, GvH to HvG T cell clonal ratios were high. Conclusions were limited by the relatively low number and heterogeneity of intestinal transplant patients. Early after transplant, peak levels of circulating GvH clones were associated with declines in HvG clones. GvH clones were detected in recipient bone marrow, and some appeared earlier in ileal mucosa or blood, consistent with an intestinal mucosal origin.

The germline V gene sets CDR1 to KGHSH and CDR2 to LQKENI. Relative to germline, V is 6 bases shorter and J is 0 bases shorter, with 11 bases between their ends. The cysteine opens and the phenylalanine closes a CDR3 of 14 amino acids. The DNA shown is the 42-base CDR3, in frame from base 1. Libraries were prepared through the immunoSEQ multiplex PCR assay. For most patients, genomic DNA was isolated using the Qiagen DNeasy Blood and Tissue Kit and was shipped frozen to Adaptive Biotechnologies for TCR sequencing. For most patients, high-throughput TCR-beta CDR3 sequencing of genomic DNA was performed by Adaptive Biotechnologies. Per the source publication's procedure: TCR sequencing data for around 19 patients were retrieved from Adaptive's ImmunoSEQ software; three other patients were processed with MiXCR and VDJtools. To correct CD4 versus CD8 sorting errors, any sequence found in both subsets at a frequency ratio below 5:1 was removed. Because the origin of CDR3 nucleotide sequences shared between donor and recipient could not be assigned, those sequences were removed. To be classed as alloreactive, a clone needed at least 2-fold expansion over unstimulated cells and a minimum CFSE-low frequency of 0.002% (template counts) or 0.001% (read counts). Clones were considered mappable if detected in sequenced pre-transplant spleen, lymph node, or MLR CFSE-low populations of the donor or recipient. Cumulative frequency of alloreactive clones was calculated as a percentage of all sequences weighted by copy number. Held by TCRdb, this immuneACCESS table contains in-frame sequences only and omits some clones. Under half of the omission traces to an unresolved V gene where checked; the cause of the rest is unknown. V and J calls and clone size come straight from that table; D and trimming were deduced from the DNA. The sample table contains over 40,000 clones; only one count was recorded for about 81% of them. 0.46% of the sample is in the top ten clones.

According to the study, the label for this sample's time point signals: cells obtained before transplantation from donor or recipient. CD3+CD4+ and CD3+CD8+ populations were FACS-sorted from unstimulated pre-transplant donor and recipient cells taken from spleen or lymph nodes. Recombination connected TRBV18 to TRBJ1-1, with an unclear D gene assignment. The material sequenced was unstimulated CD4+ T cells sorted from spleen or lymph node cells, taken before transplant. The source of this sequence is a human donor who was the organ donor for an intestinal transplant. The CDR3 here reads CASSLKSLNTEAFF. The DNA sequence is as follows: TGTGCCAGCTCCCTGAAATCTTTGAACACTGAAGCTTTCTTT.